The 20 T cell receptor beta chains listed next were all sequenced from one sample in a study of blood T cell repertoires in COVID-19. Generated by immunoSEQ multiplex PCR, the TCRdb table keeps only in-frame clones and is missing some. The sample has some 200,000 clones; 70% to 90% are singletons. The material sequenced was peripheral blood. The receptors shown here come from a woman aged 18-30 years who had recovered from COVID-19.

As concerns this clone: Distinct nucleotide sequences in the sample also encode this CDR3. The CDR3 loop is CASSPPSSYNEQFF. The DNA for the CDR3 is TGTGCCAGCTCACCCCCGAGCTCCTACAATGAGCAGTTCTTC. The chain is built from TRBV18 and TRBJ2-1; D remains ambiguous. V was trimmed by 3 bases and J by 0 bases, leaving 6 bases between them. This CDR3 comprises 14 residues. From germline, CDR1 is KGHSH and CDR2 LQKENI.

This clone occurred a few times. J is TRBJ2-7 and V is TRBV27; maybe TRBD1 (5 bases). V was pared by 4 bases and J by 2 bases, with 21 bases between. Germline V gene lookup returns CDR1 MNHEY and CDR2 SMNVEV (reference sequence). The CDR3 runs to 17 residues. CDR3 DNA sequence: TGTGCCAGCAGTTCCGCCTCCCAGGGCCTATACACCTACGAGCAGTACTTC. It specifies CASSSASQGLYTYEQYF.

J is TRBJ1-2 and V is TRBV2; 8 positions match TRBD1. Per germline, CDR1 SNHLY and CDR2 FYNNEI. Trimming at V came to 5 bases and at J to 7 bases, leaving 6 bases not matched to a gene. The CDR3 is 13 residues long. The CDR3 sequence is CASSKQGVFGYTF. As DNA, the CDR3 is TGTGCCAGCAGTAAACAGGGGGTCTTTGGCTACACCTTC.

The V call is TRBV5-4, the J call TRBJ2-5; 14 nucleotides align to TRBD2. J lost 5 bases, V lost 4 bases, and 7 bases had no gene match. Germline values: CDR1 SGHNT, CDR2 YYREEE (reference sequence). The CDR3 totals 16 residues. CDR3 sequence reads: CASSPGLAGVLETQYF. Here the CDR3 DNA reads TGTGCCAGCAGCCCGGGACTAGCGGGAGTATTGGAGACCCAGTACTTC.

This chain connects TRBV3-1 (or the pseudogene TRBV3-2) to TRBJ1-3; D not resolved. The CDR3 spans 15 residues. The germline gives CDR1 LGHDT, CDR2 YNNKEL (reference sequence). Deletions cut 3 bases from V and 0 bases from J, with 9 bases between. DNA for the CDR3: TGTGCCAGCAGCCACCCTCACTACTCTGGAAACACCATATATTTT. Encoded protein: CASSHPHYSGNTIYF.

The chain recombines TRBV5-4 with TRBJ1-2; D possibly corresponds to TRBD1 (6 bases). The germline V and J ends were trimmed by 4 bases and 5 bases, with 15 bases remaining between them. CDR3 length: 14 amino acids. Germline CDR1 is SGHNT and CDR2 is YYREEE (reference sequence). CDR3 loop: CASSPSRDIYGYTF. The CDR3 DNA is TGTGCCAGCAGCCCGTCCCGGGACATTTATGGCTACACCTTC.

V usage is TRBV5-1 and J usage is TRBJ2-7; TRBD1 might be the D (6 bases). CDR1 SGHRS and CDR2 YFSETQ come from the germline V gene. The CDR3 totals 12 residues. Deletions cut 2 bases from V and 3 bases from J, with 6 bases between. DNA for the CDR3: TGCGCCAGCAGCTTAGGGGGCTACGAGCAGTACTTC. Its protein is CASSLGGYEQYF.

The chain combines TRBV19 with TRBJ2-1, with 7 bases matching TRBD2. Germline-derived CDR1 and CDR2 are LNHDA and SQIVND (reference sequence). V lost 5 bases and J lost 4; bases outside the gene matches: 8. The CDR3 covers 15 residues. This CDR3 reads CASSVSGSRYNEQFF. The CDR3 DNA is TGTGCCAGTAGTGTTAGCGGGTCCCGATACAATGAGCAGTTCTTC.

In DNA form, the CDR3 reads TGTGCCAGCAGTTTATCCGGAGCCAAAAACATTCAGTACTTC. Protein: CASSLSGAKNIQYF. The chain couples TRBV27 to TRBJ2-4; D uncertain. Germline V gene lookup returns CDR1 MNHEY and CDR2 SMNVEV (reference sequence). Trimming removed 0 bases at V and 0 bases at J, with 3 bases between. This CDR3 region has 14 residues.

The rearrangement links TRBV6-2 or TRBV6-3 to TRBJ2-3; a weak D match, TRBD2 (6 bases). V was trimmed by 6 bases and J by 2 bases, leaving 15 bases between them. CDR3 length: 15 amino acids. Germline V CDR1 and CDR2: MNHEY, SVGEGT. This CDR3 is CASSLPGLDTDTQYF. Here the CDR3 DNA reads TGTGCCAGCAGCCTTCCGGGACTTGACACAGATACGCAGTATTTT.

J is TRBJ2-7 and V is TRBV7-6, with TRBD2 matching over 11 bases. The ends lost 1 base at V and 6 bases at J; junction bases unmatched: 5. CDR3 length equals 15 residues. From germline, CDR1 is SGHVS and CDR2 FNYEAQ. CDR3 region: CASSLDTSGSCEQYF. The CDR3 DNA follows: TGTGCCAGCAGCTTAGACACTAGCGGGAGCTGCGAGCAGTACTTC.

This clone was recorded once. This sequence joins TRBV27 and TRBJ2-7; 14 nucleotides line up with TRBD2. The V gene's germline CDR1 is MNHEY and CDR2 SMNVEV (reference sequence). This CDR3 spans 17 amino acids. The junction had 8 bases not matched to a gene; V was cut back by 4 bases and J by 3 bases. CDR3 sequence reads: CASSSFLTSGRDYEQYF. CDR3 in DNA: TGTGCCAGCAGTTCCTTTTTGACTAGCGGGAGGGACTACGAGCAGTACTTC.

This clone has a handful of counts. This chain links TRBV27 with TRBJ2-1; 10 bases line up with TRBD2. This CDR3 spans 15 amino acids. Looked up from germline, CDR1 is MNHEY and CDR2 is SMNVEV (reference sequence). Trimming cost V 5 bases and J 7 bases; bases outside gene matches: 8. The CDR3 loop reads CASSTQMTSGNEQFF. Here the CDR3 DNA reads TGTGCCAGCAGTACCCAAATGACTAGCGGGAATGAGCAGTTCTTC.

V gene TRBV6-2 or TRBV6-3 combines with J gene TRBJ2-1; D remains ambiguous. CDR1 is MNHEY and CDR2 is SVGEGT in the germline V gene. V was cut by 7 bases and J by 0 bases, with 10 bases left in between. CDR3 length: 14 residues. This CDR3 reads CASIPSSSYNEQFF. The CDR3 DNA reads TGTGCCAGCATCCCCTCGAGCTCCTACAATGAGCAGTTCTTC.

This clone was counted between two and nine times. The CDR3 DNA sequence: TGTGCCAGCAGTTGGGACAAGAACACTGAAGCTTTCTTT. This sequence encodes CASSWDKNTEAFF. The V gene is TRBV11-3, the J gene TRBJ1-1; tentatively, D is TRBD1 (6 bases). The CDR3 covers 13 residues. The V end was cut by 6 bases, the J end by 1 base, with 9 bases between. Germline V lookup: CDR1 SGHNT, CDR2 YENEEA.

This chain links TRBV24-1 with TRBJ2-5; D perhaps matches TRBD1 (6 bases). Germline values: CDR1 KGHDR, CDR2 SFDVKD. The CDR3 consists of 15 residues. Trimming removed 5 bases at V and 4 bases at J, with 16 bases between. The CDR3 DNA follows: TGTGCCACCAGTGGCACAGGGCCTTTGGGAGAGACCCAGTACTTC. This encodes CATSGTGPLGETQYF.

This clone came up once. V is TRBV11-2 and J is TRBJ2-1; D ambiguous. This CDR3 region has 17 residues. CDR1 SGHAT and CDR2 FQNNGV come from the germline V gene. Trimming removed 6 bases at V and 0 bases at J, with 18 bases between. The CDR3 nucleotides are TGTGCCAGCAGTTTTGACCCGTCCACGGGCTCCTACAATGAGCAGTTCTTC. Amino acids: CASSFDPSTGSYNEQFF.

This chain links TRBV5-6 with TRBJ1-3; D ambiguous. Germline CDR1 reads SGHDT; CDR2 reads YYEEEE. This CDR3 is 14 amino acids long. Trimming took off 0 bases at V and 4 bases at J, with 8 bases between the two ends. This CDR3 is CASSLGDMGNTIYF. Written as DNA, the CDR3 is TGTGCCAGCAGCTTGGGTGACATGGGAAACACCATATATTTT.

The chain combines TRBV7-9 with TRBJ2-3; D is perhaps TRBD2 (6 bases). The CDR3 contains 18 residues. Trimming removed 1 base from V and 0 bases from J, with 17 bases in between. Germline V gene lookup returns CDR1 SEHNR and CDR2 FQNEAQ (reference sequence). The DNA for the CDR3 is TGTGCCAGCAGCTTAGATGGGAGGACAACCACTAGCACAGATACGCAGTATTTT. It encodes CASSLDGRTTTSTDTQYF.

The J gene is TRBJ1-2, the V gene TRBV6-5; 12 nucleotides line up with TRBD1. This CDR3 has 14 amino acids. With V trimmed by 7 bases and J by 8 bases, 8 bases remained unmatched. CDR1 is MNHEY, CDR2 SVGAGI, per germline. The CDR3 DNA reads TGTGCCAGCACCCCGGGGGACAGGGGGCCGGGCTACACCTTC. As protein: CASTPGDRGPGYTF.